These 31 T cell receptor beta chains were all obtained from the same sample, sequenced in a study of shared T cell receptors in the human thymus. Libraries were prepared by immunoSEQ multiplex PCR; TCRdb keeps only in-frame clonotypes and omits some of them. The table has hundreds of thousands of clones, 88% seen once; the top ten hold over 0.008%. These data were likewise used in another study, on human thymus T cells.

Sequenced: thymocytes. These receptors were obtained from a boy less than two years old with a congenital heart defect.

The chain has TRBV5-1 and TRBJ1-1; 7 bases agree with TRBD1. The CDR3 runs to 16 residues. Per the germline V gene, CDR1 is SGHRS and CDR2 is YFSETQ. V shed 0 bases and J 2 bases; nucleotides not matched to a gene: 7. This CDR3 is CASSLARGQSNTEAFF. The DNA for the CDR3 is TGCGCCAGCAGCTTGGCCCGGGGACAGTCAAACACTGAAGCTTTCTTT. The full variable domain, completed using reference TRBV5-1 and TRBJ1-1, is KAGVTQTPRYLIKTRGQQVTLSCSPISGHRSVSWYQQTPGQGLQFLFEYFSETQRNKGNFPGRFSGRQFSNSRSEMNVSTLELGDSALYLCASSLARGQSNTEAFFGQGTRLTVV.

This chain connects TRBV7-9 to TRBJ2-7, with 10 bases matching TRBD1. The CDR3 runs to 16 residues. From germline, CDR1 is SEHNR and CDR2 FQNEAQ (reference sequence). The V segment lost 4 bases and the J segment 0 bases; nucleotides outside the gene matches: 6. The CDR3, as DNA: TGTGCCAGCAGCTCCCCCGGGACAGGGGTCTCCTACGAGCAGTACTTC. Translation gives CASSSPGTGVSYEQYF. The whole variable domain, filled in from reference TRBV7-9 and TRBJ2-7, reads DTGVSQNPRHKITKRGQNVTFRCDPISEHNRLYWYRQTLGQGPEFLTYFQNEAQLEKSRLLSDRFSAERPKGSFSTLEIQRTEQGDSAMYLCASSSPGTGVSYEQYFGPGTRLTVT.

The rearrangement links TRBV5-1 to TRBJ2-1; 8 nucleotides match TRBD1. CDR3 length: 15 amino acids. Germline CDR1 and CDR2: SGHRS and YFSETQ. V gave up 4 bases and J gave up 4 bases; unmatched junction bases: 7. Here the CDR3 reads CASSPQGVGYNEQFF. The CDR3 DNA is TGCGCCAGCAGCCCACAGGGGGTGGGGTACAATGAGCAGTTCTTC. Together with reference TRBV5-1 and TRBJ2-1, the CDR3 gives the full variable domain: KAGVTQTPRYLIKTRGQQVTLSCSPISGHRSVSWYQQTPGQGLQFLFEYFSETQRNKGNFPGRFSGRQFSNSRSEMNVSTLELGDSALYLCASSPQGVGYNEQFFGPGTRLTVL.

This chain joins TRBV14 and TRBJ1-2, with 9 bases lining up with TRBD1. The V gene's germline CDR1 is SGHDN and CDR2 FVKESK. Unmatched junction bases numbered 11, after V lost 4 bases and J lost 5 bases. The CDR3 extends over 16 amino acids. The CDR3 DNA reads TGTGCCAGCAGCCCCAGCTCCGGGACAGGGTGGTATGGCTACACCTTC. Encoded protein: CASSPSSGTGWYGYTF.

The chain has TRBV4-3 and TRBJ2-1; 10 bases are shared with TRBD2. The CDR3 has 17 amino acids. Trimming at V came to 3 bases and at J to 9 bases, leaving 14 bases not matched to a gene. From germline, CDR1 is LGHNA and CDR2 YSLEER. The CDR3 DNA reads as TGCGCCAGCAGCCAGGGCACTCTAGCGGGAGCCCCAGGTGAGCAGTTCTTC. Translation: CASSQGTLAGAPGEQFF.

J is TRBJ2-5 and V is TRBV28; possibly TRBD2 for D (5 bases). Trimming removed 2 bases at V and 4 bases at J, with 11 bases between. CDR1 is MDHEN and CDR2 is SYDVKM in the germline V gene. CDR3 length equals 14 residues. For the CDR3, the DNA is TGTGCCAGCAGTTTAACTAGGGCCAGAGAGACCCAGTACTTC. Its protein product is CASSLTRARETQYF. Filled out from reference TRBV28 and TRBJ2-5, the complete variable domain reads DVKVTQSSRYLVKRTGEKVFLECVQDMDHENMFWYRQDPGLGLRLIYFSYDVKMKEKGDIPEGYSVSREKKERFSLILESASTNQTSMYLCASSLTRARETQYFGPGTRLLVL.

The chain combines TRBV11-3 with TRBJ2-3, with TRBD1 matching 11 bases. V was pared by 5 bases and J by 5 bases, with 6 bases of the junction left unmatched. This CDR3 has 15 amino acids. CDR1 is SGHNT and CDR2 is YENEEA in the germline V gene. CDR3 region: CASSPGTGGKDTQYF. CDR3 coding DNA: TGTGCCAGCAGCCCGGGGACAGGGGGGAAAGATACGCAGTATTTT.

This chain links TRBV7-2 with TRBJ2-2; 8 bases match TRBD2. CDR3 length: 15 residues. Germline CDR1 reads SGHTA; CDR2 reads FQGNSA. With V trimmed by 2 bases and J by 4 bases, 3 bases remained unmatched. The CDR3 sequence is CASSLKAGGTGELFF. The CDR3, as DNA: TGTGCCAGCAGCTTAAAGGCGGGAGGCACCGGGGAGCTGTTTTTT.

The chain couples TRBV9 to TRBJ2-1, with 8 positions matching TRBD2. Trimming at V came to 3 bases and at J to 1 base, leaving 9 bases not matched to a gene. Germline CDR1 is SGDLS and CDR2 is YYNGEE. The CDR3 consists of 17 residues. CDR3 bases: TGTGCCAGCAGCGGAGAAGGTTCGGGGGGGTCCTACAATGAGCAGTTCTTC. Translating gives CASSGEGSGGSYNEQFF.

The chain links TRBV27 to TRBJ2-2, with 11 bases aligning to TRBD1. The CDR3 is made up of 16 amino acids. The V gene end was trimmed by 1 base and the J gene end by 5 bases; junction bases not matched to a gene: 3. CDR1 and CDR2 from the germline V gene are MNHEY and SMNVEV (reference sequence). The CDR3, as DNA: TGTGCCAGCAGTTTATGGACAGGGGGCAATACCGGGGAGCTGTTTTTT. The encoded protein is CASSLWTGGNTGELFF.

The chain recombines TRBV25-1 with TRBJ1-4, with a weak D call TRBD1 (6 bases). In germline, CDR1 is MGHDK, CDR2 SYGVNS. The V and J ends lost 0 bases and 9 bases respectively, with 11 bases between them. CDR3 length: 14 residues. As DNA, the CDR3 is TGTGCCAGCAGTGAATATCTGGGGGACAAAAAACTGTTTTTT. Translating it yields CASSEYLGDKKLFF.

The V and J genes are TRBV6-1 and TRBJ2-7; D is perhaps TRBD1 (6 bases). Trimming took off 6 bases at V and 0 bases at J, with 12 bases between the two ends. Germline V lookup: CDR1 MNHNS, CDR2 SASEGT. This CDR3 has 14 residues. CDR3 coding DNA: TGTGCCAGCAGGGAGACAGGTAACTCCTACGAGCAGTACTTC. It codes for CASRETGNSYEQYF.

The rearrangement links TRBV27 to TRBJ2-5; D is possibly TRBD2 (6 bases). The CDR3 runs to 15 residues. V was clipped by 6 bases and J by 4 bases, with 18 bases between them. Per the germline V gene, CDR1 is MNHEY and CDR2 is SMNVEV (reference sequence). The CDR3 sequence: CASRLEGLGGETQYF. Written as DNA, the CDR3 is TGTGCCAGCAGATTAGAGGGTTTGGGGGGAGAGACCCAGTACTTC.

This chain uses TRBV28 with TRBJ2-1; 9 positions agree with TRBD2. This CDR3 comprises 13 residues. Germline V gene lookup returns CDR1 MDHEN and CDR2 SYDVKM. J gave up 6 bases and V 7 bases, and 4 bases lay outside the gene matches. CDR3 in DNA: TGTGCCAGCACCGGGACTAGCATCAATGAGCAGTTCTTC. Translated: CASTGTSINEQFF. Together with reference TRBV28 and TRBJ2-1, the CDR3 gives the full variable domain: DVKVTQSSRYLVKRTGEKVFLECVQDMDHENMFWYRQDPGLGLRLIYFSYDVKMKEKGDIPEGYSVSREKKERFSLILESASTNQTSMYLCASTGTSINEQFFGPGTRLTVL.

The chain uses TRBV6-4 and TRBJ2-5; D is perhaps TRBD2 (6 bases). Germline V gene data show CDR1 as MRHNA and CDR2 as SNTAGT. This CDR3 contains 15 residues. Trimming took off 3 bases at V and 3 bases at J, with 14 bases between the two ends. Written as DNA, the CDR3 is TGTGCCAGCAGTGAACGGACTAACCCAAAAGAGACCCAGTACTTC. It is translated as CASSERTNPKETQYF.

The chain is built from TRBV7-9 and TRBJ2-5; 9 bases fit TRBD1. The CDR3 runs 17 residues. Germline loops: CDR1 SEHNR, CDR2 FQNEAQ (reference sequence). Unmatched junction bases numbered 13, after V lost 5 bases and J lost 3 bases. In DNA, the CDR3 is TGTGCCAGCAGCGTCAGGGAACAGGGGGCGGAAGAAGAGACCCAGTACTTC. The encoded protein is CASSVREQGAEEETQYF.

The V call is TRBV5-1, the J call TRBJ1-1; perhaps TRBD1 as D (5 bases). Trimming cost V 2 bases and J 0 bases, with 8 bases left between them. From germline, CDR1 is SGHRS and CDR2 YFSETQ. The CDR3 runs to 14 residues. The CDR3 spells CASSFADMNTEAFF. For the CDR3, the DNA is TGCGCCAGCAGCTTTGCGGACATGAACACTGAAGCTTTCTTT.

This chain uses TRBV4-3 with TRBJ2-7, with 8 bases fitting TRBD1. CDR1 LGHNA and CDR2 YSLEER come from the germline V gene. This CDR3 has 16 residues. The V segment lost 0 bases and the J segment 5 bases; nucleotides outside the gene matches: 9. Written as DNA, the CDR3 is TGCGCCAGCAGCCAAGATTCCCGGACAGGGAGGCACGAGCAGTACTTC. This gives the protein CASSQDSRTGRHEQYF.

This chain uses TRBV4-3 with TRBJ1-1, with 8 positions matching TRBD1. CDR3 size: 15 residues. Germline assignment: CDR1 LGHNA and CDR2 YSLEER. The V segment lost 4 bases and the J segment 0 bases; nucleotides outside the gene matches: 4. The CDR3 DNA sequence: TGCGCCAGCAGCCCCTCGGACAGGGTGAACACTGAAGCTTTCTTT. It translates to CASSPSDRVNTEAFF.

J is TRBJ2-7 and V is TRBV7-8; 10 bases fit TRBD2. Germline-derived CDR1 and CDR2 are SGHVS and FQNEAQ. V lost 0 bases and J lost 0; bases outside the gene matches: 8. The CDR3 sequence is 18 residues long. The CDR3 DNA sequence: TGTGCCAGCAGCTTAGCGAGCGGGAGGGTCGGGAACTCCTACGAGCAGTACTTC. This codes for CASSLASGRVGNSYEQYF.

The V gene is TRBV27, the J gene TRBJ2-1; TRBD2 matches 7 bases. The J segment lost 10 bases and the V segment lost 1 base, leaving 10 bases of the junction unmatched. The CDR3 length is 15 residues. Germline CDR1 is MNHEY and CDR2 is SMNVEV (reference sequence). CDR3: CASSLLALATLEQFF. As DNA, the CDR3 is TGTGCCAGCAGTTTATTGGCACTAGCGACCCTAGAGCAGTTCTTC.

This CDR3 is CASSKVKGTPEQYF. CDR3 coding DNA: TGTGCCAGCAGCAAAGTTAAGGGGACACCCGAGCAGTACTTC. The chain recombines TRBV21-1 with TRBJ2-7; TRBD1 is taken as the D call from the table, unchecked against the DNA. TRBV21-1 is a pseudogene. The CDR3 length is 14 residues.

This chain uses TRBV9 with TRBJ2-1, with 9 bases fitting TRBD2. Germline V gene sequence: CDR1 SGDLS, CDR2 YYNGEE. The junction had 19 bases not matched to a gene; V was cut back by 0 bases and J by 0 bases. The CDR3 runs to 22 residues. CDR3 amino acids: CASSVGAGAASGTTDSYNEQFF. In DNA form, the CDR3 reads TGTGCCAGCAGCGTAGGGGCAGGAGCCGCTAGCGGGACTACGGACTCCTACAATGAGCAGTTCTTC. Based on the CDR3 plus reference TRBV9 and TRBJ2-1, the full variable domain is DSGVTQTPKHLITATGQRVTLRCSPRSGDLSVYWYQQSLDQGLQFLIQYYNGEERAKGNILERFSAQQFPDLHSELNLSSLELGDSALYFCASSVGAGAASGTTDSYNEQFFGPGTRLTVL.

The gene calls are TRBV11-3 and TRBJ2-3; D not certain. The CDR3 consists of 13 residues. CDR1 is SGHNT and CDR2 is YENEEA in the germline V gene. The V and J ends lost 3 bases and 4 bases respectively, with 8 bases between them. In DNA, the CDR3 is TGTGCCAGCAGCTTGGAGATCTCAGATACGCAGTATTTT. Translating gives CASSLEISDTQYF.

The CDR3 reads CASSPRPDTQYF. The CDR3 coding sequence is TGTGCCAGCTCACCGCGGCCAGATACGCAGTATTTT. The V and J genes are TRBV18 and TRBJ2-3; no firm D call. V was cut by 3 bases and J by 4 bases, with 5 bases left in between. The CDR3 consists of 12 residues. Germline V CDR1 and CDR2: KGHSH, LQKENI.

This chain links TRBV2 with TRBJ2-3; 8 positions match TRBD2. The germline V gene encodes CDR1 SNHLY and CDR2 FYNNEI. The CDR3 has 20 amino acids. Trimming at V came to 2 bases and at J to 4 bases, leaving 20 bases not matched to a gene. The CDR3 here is CASSEIGPGRRGRSPDTQYF. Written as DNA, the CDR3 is TGTGCCAGCAGTGAAATTGGGCCGGGTAGGCGCGGGAGGTCCCCAGATACGCAGTATTTT.

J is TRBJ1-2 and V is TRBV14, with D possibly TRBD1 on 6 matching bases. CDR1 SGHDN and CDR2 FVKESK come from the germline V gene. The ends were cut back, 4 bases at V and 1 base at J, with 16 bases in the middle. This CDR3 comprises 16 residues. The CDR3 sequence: CASSLHSGDLNYGYTF. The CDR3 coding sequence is TGTGCCAGCAGCCTCCATTCAGGGGACCTTAACTATGGCTACACCTTC.

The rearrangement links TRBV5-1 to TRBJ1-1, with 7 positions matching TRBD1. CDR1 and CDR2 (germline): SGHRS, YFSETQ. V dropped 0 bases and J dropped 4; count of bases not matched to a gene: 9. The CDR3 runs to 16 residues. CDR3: CASSLEPGQRSTEAFF. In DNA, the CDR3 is TGCGCCAGCAGCTTGGAACCGGGACAGAGAAGCACTGAAGCTTTCTTT.

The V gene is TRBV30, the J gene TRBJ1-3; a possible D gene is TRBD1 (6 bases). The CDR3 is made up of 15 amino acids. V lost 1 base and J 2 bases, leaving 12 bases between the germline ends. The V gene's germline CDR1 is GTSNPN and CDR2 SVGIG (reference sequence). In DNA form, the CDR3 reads TGTGCCTGGAGTGACTTCCACAGGGCTGGAAACACCATATATTTT. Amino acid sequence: CAWSDFHRAGNTIYF.

CDR3 DNA: TGTGCCATCAGGCTAGCGCCCTCCTACGAGCAGTACTTC. This gives the protein CAIRLAPSYEQYF. This chain links TRBV10-3 with TRBJ2-7, with D possibly being TRBD2 (6 bases). From germline, CDR1 is ENHRY and CDR2 SYGVKD. Trimming left V 6 bases short and J 0 bases short, with 9 bases between. This CDR3 contains 13 residues.

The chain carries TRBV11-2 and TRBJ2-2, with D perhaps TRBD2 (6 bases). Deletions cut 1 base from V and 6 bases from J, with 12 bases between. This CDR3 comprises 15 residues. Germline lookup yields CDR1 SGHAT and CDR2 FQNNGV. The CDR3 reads CASSLVWGESGELFF. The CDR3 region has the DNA TGTGCCAGCAGCTTAGTTTGGGGGGAATCCGGGGAGCTGTTTTTT.